This T cell receptor (beta chain) is drawn from a study of blood T cell repertoires in COVID-19. Data came from immunoSEQ multiplex PCR; TCRdb stores just in-frame clones and leaves some out. The sample holds about 110,000 clones, more than 80% seen once. Germline values: CDR1 GTSNPN, CDR2 SVGIG (reference sequence). The CDR3 extends over 18 amino acids. Germline trimming cut 2 bases from V and 6 bases from J; bases unmatched to any gene: 20. The chain has TRBV30 and TRBJ2-7, with 9 bases aligning to TRBD2. The TCR comes from a woman between 55 and 75 years old with acute or convalescent COVID-19. Sequenced: peripheral blood. CDR3 sequence reads: CAWSSVPAREGRFAEQYF. Written as DNA, the CDR3 is TGTGCCTGGAGTTCCGTCCCCGCGCGGGAGGGCCGCTTCGCCGAGCAGTACTTC. The whole variable domain, filled in from reference TRBV30 and TRBJ2-7, reads SQTIHQWPATLVQPVGSPLSLECTVEGTSNPNLYWYRQAAGRGLQLLFYSVGIGQISSEVPQNLSASRPQDRQFILSSKKLLLSDSGFYLCAWSSVPAREGRFAEQYFGPGTRLTVT.